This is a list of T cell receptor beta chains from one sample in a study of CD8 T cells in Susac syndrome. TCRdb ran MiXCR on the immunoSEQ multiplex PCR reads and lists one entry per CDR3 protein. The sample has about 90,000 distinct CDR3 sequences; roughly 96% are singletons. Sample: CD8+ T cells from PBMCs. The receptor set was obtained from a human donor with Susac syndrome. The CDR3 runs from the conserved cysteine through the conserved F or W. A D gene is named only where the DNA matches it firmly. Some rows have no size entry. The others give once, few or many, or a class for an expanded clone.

CDR3nt: TGCGCCAGCAGTTCGGACCAAGGGGGTTTCACTGAAGCTTTCTTT
CDR3aa: CASSSDQGGFTEAFF
j_gene: TRBJ1-1
v_gene: TRBV5-1
abundance: -
d_gene: -

CDR3nt: TGCAGTGCTAGAGACCGGGCCGGGACAGGGATTGGAAACACCATATATTTT
CDR3aa: CSARDRAGTGIGNTIYF
j_gene: TRBJ1-3
v_gene: TRBV20-1
abundance: -
d_gene: TRBD1

CDR3nt: TGCAGTGCTCCACTATTTCGTGGGGGCGCCAAGTTTTACGAGCAGTACTTC
CDR3aa: CSAPLFRGGAKFYEQYF
j_gene: TRBJ2-7
v_gene: TRBV20-1
abundance: -
d_gene: -

CDR3nt: TGCAGTGCTAGAGATTTTAGCGGGGGCGGCCTGAACACTGAAGCTTTCTTT
CDR3aa: CSARDFSGGGLNTEAFF
j_gene: TRBJ1-1
v_gene: TRBV20-1
abundance: -
d_gene: -

CDR3nt: TGCAGCGTTGCCAGATTGAACACTGAAGCTTTCTTT
CDR3aa: CSVARLNTEAFF
j_gene: TRBJ1-1
v_gene: TRBV29-1
abundance: -
d_gene: -

CDR3nt: TGTGCCTGGAGTGTACCCCCAGATTCGTATGGCTACACCTTC
CDR3aa: CAWSVPPDSYGYTF
j_gene: TRBJ1-2
v_gene: TRBV30
abundance: -
d_gene: -

CDR3nt: TGTGCCTGGAGTACGGGCGGCGATGAAAAACTGTTTTTT
CDR3aa: CAWSTGGDEKLFF
j_gene: TRBJ1-4
v_gene: TRBV30
abundance: -
d_gene: -

CDR3nt: TGTGCCAGCAGCTTGGTTGATACGCAGTATTTT
CDR3aa: CASSLVDTQYF
j_gene: TRBJ2-3
v_gene: TRBV11-2
abundance: -
d_gene: -

CDR3nt: TGTGCCAGCAGCTTAGTGGCCGACGGATTCACAGATACGCAGTATTTT
CDR3aa: CASSLVADGFTDTQYF
j_gene: TRBJ2-3
v_gene: TRBV7-2
abundance: -
d_gene: -

CDR3nt: TGTGCCAGCAGTTACGAAGGAGGGTACAATGAGCAGTTCTTC
CDR3aa: CASSYEGGYNEQFF
j_gene: TRBJ2-1
v_gene: TRBV6-2/TRBV6-3
abundance: once
d_gene: -

CDR3nt: TGCGCCAGCAGCGAGGACAGGGCAGGAGATACGCAGTATTTT
CDR3aa: CASSEDRAGDTQYF
j_gene: TRBJ2-3
v_gene: TRBV4-3
abundance: -
d_gene: TRBD1

CDR3nt: TGTGCCACCAGCAGTAGAGGGGATGAGCAGTTCTTC
CDR3aa: CATSSRGDEQFF
j_gene: TRBJ2-1
v_gene: TRBV15
abundance: -
d_gene: -

CDR3nt: TGCGCCAGCAGCTTGGGATCGGGCACTGAAGCTTTCTTT
CDR3aa: CASSLGSGTEAFF
j_gene: TRBJ1-1
v_gene: TRBV5-1
abundance: -
d_gene: -

CDR3nt: TGTGCCAGCAGCTTCCCGAGTAGCGGGGGGCCAGATACGCAGTATTTT
CDR3aa: CASSFPSSGGPDTQYF
j_gene: TRBJ2-3
v_gene: TRBV7-9
abundance: -
d_gene: TRBD2

CDR3nt: TGTGCCACCATTCTTGTAATCGGCTACACCTTC
CDR3aa: CATILVIGYTF
j_gene: TRBJ1-2
v_gene: TRBV7-9
abundance: -
d_gene: -

CDR3nt: TGTGCCTGGAGTAGCCAGGGAAAGGGGTTCGAGCAGTACTTC
CDR3aa: CAWSSQGKGFEQYF
j_gene: TRBJ2-7
v_gene: TRBV30
abundance: -
d_gene: -

CDR3nt: TGTGCCAGCAGCTTGGCAGGGTTTGAAGCTTTCTTT
CDR3aa: CASSLAGFEAFF
j_gene: TRBJ1-1
v_gene: TRBV5-4
abundance: -
d_gene: -

CDR3nt: TGTGCCAGCAGCCAAGAGACCACGAGTACCGCCACACAGTACTTC
CDR3aa: CASSQETTSTATQYF
j_gene: TRBJ2-7
v_gene: TRBV3-1
abundance: -
d_gene: -

CDR3nt: TGTGCCAGCAGCCCCTCCCCTCGGGGGGGCGGTCAGCCCCAGCATTTT
CDR3aa: CASSPSPRGGGQPQHF
j_gene: TRBJ1-5
v_gene: TRBV7-3
abundance: -
d_gene: -

CDR3nt: TGCAGTGCCCCTGCCGGGACGGCCGTTGAGTACTCCTACAATGAGCAGTTCTTC
CDR3aa: CSAPAGTAVEYSYNEQFF
j_gene: TRBJ2-1
v_gene: TRBV20-1
abundance: -
d_gene: -

CDR3nt: TGTGCCAGTAGTATCAATAGGAACGAGCAGTACTTC
CDR3aa: CASSINRNEQYF
j_gene: TRBJ2-7
v_gene: TRBV19
abundance: -
d_gene: -

CDR3nt: TGTGCCAGCGGGTTGGGGGCGGCGGACACAGATACGCAGTATTTT
CDR3aa: CASGLGAADTDTQYF
j_gene: TRBJ2-3
v_gene: TRBV11-2
abundance: -
d_gene: -

CDR3nt: TGTGCCAGCAGCTGGGACAGGGGGAGTGAAAAACTGTTTTTT
CDR3aa: CASSWDRGSEKLFF
j_gene: TRBJ1-4
v_gene: TRBV7-2
abundance: -
d_gene: TRBD1

CDR3nt: TGTGCCTGGAGTGGCGCCAGGACTGCGTCGATGAACACTGAAGCTTTCTTT
CDR3aa: CAWSGARTASMNTEAFF
j_gene: TRBJ1-1
v_gene: TRBV30
abundance: -
d_gene: -

CDR3nt: TGTGCCAGCGGACAGGGTAACCACGAGCAGTACTTC
CDR3aa: CASGQGNHEQYF
j_gene: TRBJ2-7
v_gene: TRBV9
abundance: -
d_gene: TRBD1

CDR3nt: TGCGCCAGCAGCCAAGACGGGGCGAGCACTGAAGCTTTCTTT
CDR3aa: CASSQDGASTEAFF
j_gene: TRBJ1-1
v_gene: TRBV4-3
abundance: -
d_gene: -

CDR3nt: TGCGCCAGCAGCTTGTTTACCGTGATCTCTGGGGCCAACGTCCTGACTTTC
CDR3aa: CASSLFTVISGANVLTF
j_gene: TRBJ2-6
v_gene: TRBV5-1
abundance: -
d_gene: -

CDR3nt: TGTGCCAGCAGTGAATTGACTAGTAGGGGACAGGAGACCCAGTACTTC
CDR3aa: CASSELTSRGQETQYF
j_gene: TRBJ2-5
v_gene: TRBV25-1
abundance: -
d_gene: -

CDR3nt: TGTGCCAGCAGCCGGACAAGCCCCTATTCCACAGATACGCAGTATTTT
CDR3aa: CASSRTSPYSTDTQYF
j_gene: TRBJ2-3
v_gene: TRBV5-6
abundance: -
d_gene: -

CDR3nt: TGCAGCGTTGAAGGCCGACAGGGCTTCACTGAAGCTTTCTTT
CDR3aa: CSVEGRQGFTEAFF
j_gene: TRBJ1-1
v_gene: TRBV29-1
abundance: -
d_gene: TRBD1

CDR3nt: TGTGCCAGCAGCCAAGATCCTGGGGCCAACGTCCTGACTTTC
CDR3aa: CASSQDPGANVLTF
j_gene: TRBJ2-6
v_gene: TRBV4-2
abundance: once
d_gene: -

CDR3nt: TGCAGTGCTAGAGATCTCGACCTAACAGGTTTCTATGGCTACACCTTC
CDR3aa: CSARDLDLTGFYGYTF
j_gene: TRBJ1-2
v_gene: TRBV20-1
abundance: once
d_gene: -

CDR3nt: TGTGCCAGCAGTTACGGGGGGACAGCCCAAGAGACCCAGTACTTC
CDR3aa: CASSYGGTAQETQYF
j_gene: TRBJ2-5
v_gene: TRBV6-6
abundance: -
d_gene: -

CDR3nt: TGTGCCAGCACCAACCGGGACGGACCTCAGGGTGAGCAGTTCTTC
CDR3aa: CASTNRDGPQGEQFF
j_gene: TRBJ2-1
v_gene: TRBV6-2/TRBV6-3
abundance: -
d_gene: -

CDR3nt: TGTGCCAGCAGTCAGGACCTGAACACTGAAGCTTTCTTT
CDR3aa: CASSQDLNTEAFF
j_gene: TRBJ1-1
v_gene: TRBV7-3
abundance: -
d_gene: -

CDR3nt: TGTGCCAGCAGCTCGGTGGAAGACCTAAATGAAAAACTGTTTTTT
CDR3aa: CASSSVEDLNEKLFF
j_gene: TRBJ1-4
v_gene: TRBV28
abundance: -
d_gene: -

CDR3nt: TGTGCCAGTAGTATAGCGGCTAGCAGGGCAGATACGCAGTATTTT
CDR3aa: CASSIAASRADTQYF
j_gene: TRBJ2-3
v_gene: TRBV19
abundance: -
d_gene: -

CDR3nt: TGTGCCTGGAGTCCCCGCCGAGGGGATAGCAATCAGCCCCAGCATTTT
CDR3aa: CAWSPRRGDSNQPQHF
j_gene: TRBJ1-5
v_gene: TRBV30
abundance: -
d_gene: -

CDR3nt: TGTGCCAGCAGTGGGGACAGCAATCAGCCCCAGCATTTT
CDR3aa: CASSGDSNQPQHF
j_gene: TRBJ1-5
v_gene: TRBV6-5
abundance: -
d_gene: -

CDR3nt: TGTGCCAGCAGCTCTCGACAGGGGAGGGATGAGACCCAGTACTTC
CDR3aa: CASSSRQGRDETQYF
j_gene: TRBJ2-5
v_gene: TRBV5-4
abundance: -
d_gene: -

CDR3nt: TGCGCCAGCAGACCCCAGGGCTCCATCTCAAACATTCAGTACTTC
CDR3aa: CASRPQGSISNIQYF
j_gene: TRBJ2-4
v_gene: TRBV4-1
abundance: -
d_gene: -

CDR3nt: TGTGCCAGCAGCGTAACTAGCGGGGCTGCGGATGAGCAGTTCTTC
CDR3aa: CASSVTSGAADEQFF
j_gene: TRBJ2-1
v_gene: TRBV7-2
abundance: medium-sized
d_gene: TRBD2

CDR3nt: TGTGCCAGCAGTCTAGGTGGGCCCGAGGTCTACACCTTC
CDR3aa: CASSLGGPEVYTF
j_gene: TRBJ1-2
v_gene: TRBV12-3/TRBV12-4
abundance: -
d_gene: -

CDR3nt: TGTGCCAGCAGCCAAGTGGGACAGGGTGGCCCTAATTCACCCCTCCACTTT
CDR3aa: CASSQVGQGGPNSPLHF
j_gene: TRBJ1-6
v_gene: TRBV3-1
abundance: -
d_gene: TRBD1

CDR3nt: TGTGCCAGCAACCACCTCAGCCAAACTGAAGCTTTCTTT
CDR3aa: CASNHLSQTEAFF
j_gene: TRBJ1-1
v_gene: TRBV3-1
abundance: -
d_gene: -

CDR3nt: TGTGCCATCAAGCAGGGGAATTATTCACCCCTCCACTTT
CDR3aa: CAIKQGNYSPLHF
j_gene: TRBJ1-6
v_gene: TRBV10-3
abundance: -
d_gene: -

CDR3nt: TGCAGTGCTAGAAAGGGACACGAGCAGTACTTC
CDR3aa: CSARKGHEQYF
j_gene: TRBJ2-7
v_gene: TRBV20-1
abundance: -
d_gene: -